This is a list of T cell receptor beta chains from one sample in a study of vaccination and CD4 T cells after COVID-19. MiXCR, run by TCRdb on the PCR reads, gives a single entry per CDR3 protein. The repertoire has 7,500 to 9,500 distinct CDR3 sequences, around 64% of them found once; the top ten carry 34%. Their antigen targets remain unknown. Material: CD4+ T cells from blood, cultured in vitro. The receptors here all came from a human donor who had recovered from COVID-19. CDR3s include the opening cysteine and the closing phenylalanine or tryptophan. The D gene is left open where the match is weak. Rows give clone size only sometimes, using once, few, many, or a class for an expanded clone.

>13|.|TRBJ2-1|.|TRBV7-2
CASSLGLLNEQFF
TGTGCCAGCAGCTTGGGCCTTCTAAATGAGCAGTTCTTC
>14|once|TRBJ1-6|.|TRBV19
CASSPGGSNSPLHF
TGTGCCAGTTCCCCAGGAGGGAGTAATTCACCCCTCCACTTT
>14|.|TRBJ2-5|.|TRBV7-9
CASSLRSGQETQYF
TGTGCCAGCAGCTTGCGGAGCGGCCAAGAGACCCAGTACTTC
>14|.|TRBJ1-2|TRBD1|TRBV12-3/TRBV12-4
CASSIWDRGQSYTF
TGTGCCAGCAGTATATGGGACAGGGGGCAAAGCTACACCTTC
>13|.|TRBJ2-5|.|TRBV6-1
CAISDLAQETQYF
TGTGCCATCAGTGACCTAGCCCAAGAGACCCAGTACTTC
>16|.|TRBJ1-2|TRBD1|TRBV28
CASSLGQAQLGYGYTF
TGTGCCAGCAGTTTGGGACAGGCACAATTAGGCTATGGCTACACCTTC
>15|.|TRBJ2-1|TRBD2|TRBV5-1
CASSLVLAGVNEQFF
TGCGCCAGCAGCTTGGTTCTAGCGGGAGTCAATGAGCAGTTCTTC
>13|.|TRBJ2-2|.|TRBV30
CAWTGTFTGELFF
TGTGCCTGGACCGGGACATTCACCGGGGAGCTGTTTTTT
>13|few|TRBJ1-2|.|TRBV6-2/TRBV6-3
CASTTRQGNGYTF
TGTGCCAGCACCACGCGGCAGGGGAATGGCTACACCTTC
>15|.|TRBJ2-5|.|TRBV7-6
CASSLASARGETQYF
TGTGCCAGCAGCTTAGCGAGCGCTAGAGGGGAGACCCAGTACTTC
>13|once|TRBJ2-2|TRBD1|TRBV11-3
CASSRGLTGELFF
TGTGCCAGCAGCAGGGGGCTCACCGGGGAGCTGTTTTTT
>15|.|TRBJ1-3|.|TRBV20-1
CSASMLGNSGNTIYF
TGCAGTGCTAGTATGCTGGGGAACTCTGGAAACACCATATATTTT
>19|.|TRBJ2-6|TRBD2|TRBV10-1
CASSESGRAEDSGANVLTF
TGCGCCAGCAGTGAGTCCGGGAGGGCCGAGGACTCTGGGGCCAACGTCCTGACTTTC
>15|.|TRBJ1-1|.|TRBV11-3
CASSLDEAGNTEAFF
TGTGCCAGCAGCTTAGATGAGGCGGGGAACACTGAAGCTTTCTTT
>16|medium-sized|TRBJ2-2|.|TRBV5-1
CASSPGGGRNTGELFF
TGCGCCAGCAGCCCGGGGGGCGGGAGGAACACCGGGGAGCTGTTTTTT
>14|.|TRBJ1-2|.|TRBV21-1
CASSLGKPNYGYTF
TGTGCCAGCAGCCTCGGGAAACCGAACTATGGCTACACCTTC
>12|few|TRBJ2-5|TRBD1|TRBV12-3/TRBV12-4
CASSRGQETQYF
TGTGCCAGCAGCAGGGGGCAAGAGACCCAGTACTTC
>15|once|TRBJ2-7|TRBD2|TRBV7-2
CASSLEAGGSYEQYF
TGTGCCAGCAGCCTAGAAGCGGGGGGCTCCTACGAGCAGTACTTC
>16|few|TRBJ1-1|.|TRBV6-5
CASSLTRGSGNTEAFF
TGTGCCAGCAGTTTAACCCGGGGGTCTGGGAACACTGAAGCTTTCTTT
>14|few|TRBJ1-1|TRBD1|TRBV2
CASLITGVGTEAFF
TGTGCCAGCCTGATAACAGGGGTTGGGACTGAAGCTTTCTTT
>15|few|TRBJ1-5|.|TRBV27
CASSSKGVINQPQHF
TGTGCCAGCAGTTCGAAGGGGGTGATCAATCAGCCCCAGCATTTT
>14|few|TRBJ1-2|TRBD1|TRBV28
CASSIWTGNYGYTF
TGTGCCAGCAGTATCTGGACAGGGAACTATGGCTACACCTTC
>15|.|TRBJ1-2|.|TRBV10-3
CAITAVGGGGYGYTF
TGTGCCATCACCGCAGTCGGGGGCGGGGGCTATGGCTACACCTTC
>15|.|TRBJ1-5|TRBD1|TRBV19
CASTPTGGDGQPQHF
TGTGCCAGTACCCCGACAGGGGGCGACGGTCAGCCCCAGCATTTT
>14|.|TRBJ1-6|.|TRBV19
CASSIDRYNSPLHF
TGTGCCAGTAGTATCGATAGGTATAATTCACCCCTCCACTTT
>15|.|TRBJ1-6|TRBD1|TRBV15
CATSKDRGNNSPLHF
TGTGCCACCAGCAAAGACAGGGGGAACAATTCACCCCTCCACTTT
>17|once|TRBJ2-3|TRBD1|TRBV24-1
CATSDDRSGGWTDTQYF
TGTGCCACCAGTGATGATCGATCAGGGGGCTGGACAGATACGCAGTATTTT
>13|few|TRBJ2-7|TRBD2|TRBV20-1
CSAGGLAGQEQYF
TGCAGTGCCGGAGGGCTAGCGGGCCAAGAGCAGTACTTC
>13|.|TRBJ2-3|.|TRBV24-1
CATSDYGTDTQYF
TGTGCCACCAGTGATTATGGCACAGATACGCAGTATTTT
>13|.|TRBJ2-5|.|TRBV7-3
CASSLTPEMAQYF
TGTGCCAGCAGCTTAACTCCAGAGATGGCCCAGTACTTC
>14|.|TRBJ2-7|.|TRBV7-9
CASSPPGPTYEQYF
TGTGCCAGCAGCCCTCCCGGGCCCACCTACGAGCAGTACTTC
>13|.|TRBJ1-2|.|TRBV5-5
CASSSVGAYGYTF
TGTGCCAGCAGCTCAGTGGGGGCCTATGGCTACACCTTC
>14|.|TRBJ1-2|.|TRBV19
CASSMESAERDYTF
TGTGCCAGTAGTATGGAATCGGCAGAAAGGGACTACACCTTC
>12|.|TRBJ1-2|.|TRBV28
CASSSRGHGYTF
TGTGCCAGCAGTTCCAGGGGCCATGGCTACACCTTC
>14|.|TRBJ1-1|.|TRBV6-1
CASRDDRVNTEAFF
TGTGCCAGCAGAGATGACAGAGTGAACACTGAAGCTTTCTTT
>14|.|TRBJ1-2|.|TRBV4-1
CASSQLGSNYGYTF
TGCGCCAGCAGCCAACTAGGATCTAACTATGGCTACACCTTC
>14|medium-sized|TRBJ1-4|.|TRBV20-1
CSARGGSGGEKLFF
TGCAGTGCTAGGGGCGGTTCTGGGGGGGAAAAACTGTTTTTT
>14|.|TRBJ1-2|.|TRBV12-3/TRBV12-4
CASSLSLGFQGYTF
TGTGCCAGCAGTTTATCATTGGGATTTCAAGGCTACACCTTC
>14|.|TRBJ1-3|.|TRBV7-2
CASSLTKAGNTIYF
TGTGCCAGCAGCTTAACAAAAGCTGGAAACACCATATATTTT
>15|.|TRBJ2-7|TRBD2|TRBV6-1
CASNRFSGSVNEQYF
TGTGCCAGCAACCGCTTCAGCGGGAGCGTAAACGAGCAGTACTTC
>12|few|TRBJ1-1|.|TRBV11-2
CASSLEPSTAFF
TGTGCCAGCAGCTTAGAACCCTCAACCGCTTTCTTT
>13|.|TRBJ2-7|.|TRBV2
CATSPLRDDEQYF
TGTGCCACCTCCCCGCTCCGGGACGACGAGCAGTACTTC
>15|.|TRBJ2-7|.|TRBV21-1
CASSKGASGADEQYF
TGTGCCAGCAGCAAAGGGGCATCAGGGGCCGACGAGCAGTACTTC
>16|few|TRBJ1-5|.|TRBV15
CATSRDARSSNQPQHF
TGTGCCACCAGCAGAGATGCCAGGAGTAGCAATCAGCCCCAGCATTTT
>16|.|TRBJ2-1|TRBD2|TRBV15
CATSPRAAGGYNEQFF
TGTGCCACCAGCCCAAGGGCAGCGGGGGGTTACAATGAGCAGTTCTTC
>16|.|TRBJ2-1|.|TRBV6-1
CASSPWTGRADNEQFF
TGTGCCAGCAGCCCCTGGACAGGGAGGGCCGACAATGAGCAGTTCTTC
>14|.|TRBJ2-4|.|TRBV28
CASSLIRDLNIQYF
TGTGCCAGCAGTTTGATCCGGGACCTAAACATTCAGTACTTC
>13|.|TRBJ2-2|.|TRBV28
CASGLAGTGELFF
TGTGCCAGCGGTTTAGCTGGCACCGGGGAGCTGTTTTTT
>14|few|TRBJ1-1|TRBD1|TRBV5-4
CASREARGSTEAFF
TGTGCCAGCAGAGAGGCCAGGGGGAGCACTGAAGCTTTCTTT
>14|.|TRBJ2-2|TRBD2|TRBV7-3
CASRGGPNTGELFF
TGTGCCAGCAGGGGAGGGCCTAACACCGGGGAGCTGTTTTTT
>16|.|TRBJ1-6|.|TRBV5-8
CASSLQGHSYNSPLHF
TGTGCCAGCAGCCTGCAGGGGCATTCCTATAATTCACCCCTCCACTTT